This T cell receptor beta chain originates from a study of control samples from healthy donors and cancer patients (dated by TCRdb to about 2020). The CDR3 goes from the cysteine to the phenylalanine over 13 residues. CDR3 DNA only is kept here, 39 bases in frame from base 1. Based on the germline V gene, the CDR1 and CDR2 sequences are MNHNS and SASEGT. Clipping removes 6 bases from V and 3 bases from J, with 5 as the unmatched junction base count. Receptor amplification or capture employed the immunoSEQ multiplex PCR assay. TCRdb retrieved this table from immuneACCESS and kept in-frame rearrangements only. Not all clones are present; in checked studies, unresolved V genes account for under half, and no reason is known for the remainder. The sample table records tens of thousands of clones; roughly 87% of these occur just once. Roughly 6% of the sample is held by the ten biggest clonotypes. Comment on this clone: There is no known antigen for this receptor. No quality values exist for individual bases; no much larger clone is one base distant.

The chain is encoded by TRBV6-1 joined to TRBJ2-7; 7 middle bases align to TRBD1. The receptor's source is a man in his fifties or sixties with colorectal cancer. Sequences were obtained from PBMCs. In nucleotide form, the sequence is TGTGCCAGCAGCCTAAGACAGGGCTACGAGCAGTACTTC. This is translated as CASSLRQGYEQYF.